One and the same sample provided the 9 T cell receptor beta chains below, sequenced in a study of OX40 agonist ivuxolimab in advanced cancers. TCRdb's table, derived via immunoSEQ multiplex PCR, lists solely in-frame clones and lacks some. The sample records roughly 8,100 clones, more than 60% being singletons. Sample: CD4+ or CD8+ T cells sorted from blood, taken in a trial of the OX40 agonist ivuxolimab. Receptors were obtained from an adult with an advanced solid tumor such as melanoma, head and neck, liver or kidney cancer.

The rearrangement joins TRBV9 to TRBJ2-7, with 9 bases fitting TRBD2. With 3 bases clipped from V and 2 bases from J, the junction kept 6 bases outside the gene matches. This CDR3 is built from 15 residues. Germline V gene sequence: CDR1 SGDLS, CDR2 YYNGEE. In DNA form, the CDR3 reads TGTGCCAGCAGCGGCGGGGGGGGGCCCCCCTACGAGCAGTACTTC. As protein: CASSGGGGPPYEQYF.

This sequence joins TRBV7-3 and TRBJ2-3; TRBD2 matches at 12 bases. V trimming: 3 bases; J trimming: 5 bases; junction bases outside the gene matches: 6. The germline V gene has CDR1 SGHTA and CDR2 FQGTGA. This CDR3 spans 16 amino acids. CDR3 sequence reads: CASSFLAGGPKDTQYF. The CDR3 nucleotides read TGTGCCAGCAGCTTCCTAGCGGGGGGGCCGAAAGATACGCAGTATTTT.

The V gene is TRBV11-3, the J gene TRBJ1-2; a weak D match, TRBD1 (6 bases). Per the germline V gene, CDR1 is SGHNT and CDR2 is YENEEA. The CDR3 sequence is 13 residues long. V was trimmed by 5 bases and J by 4 bases, leaving 11 bases between them. The CDR3 reads CASSRDTRYGYTF. CDR3 in DNA: TGTGCCAGCAGCCGGGACACCCGCTATGGCTACACCTTC.

V gene TRBV7-6 combines with J gene TRBJ2-1; no definite D call. With 0 bases removed from V and 6 bases from J, the gap between germline ends came to 12 bases. Germline values: CDR1 SGHVS, CDR2 FNYEAQ. The CDR3 length is 15 residues. CDR3: CASSLAQLPSNEQFF. In nucleotides, the CDR3 is TGTGCCAGCAGCTTAGCACAGCTCCCTAGCAATGAGCAGTTCTTC.

This chain uses TRBV5-8 with TRBJ2-2; 7 nucleotides line up with TRBD2. The V gene's germline CDR1 is SGHTS and CDR2 YDEGEE. With 4 bases clipped from V and 8 bases from J, the junction kept 17 bases outside the gene matches. This CDR3 region has 17 residues. The CDR3 region is CASSPGEASGSRGELFF. DNA of the CDR3: TGTGCCAGCAGCCCAGGCGAGGCTAGCGGTTCCAGGGGGGAGCTGTTTTTT.

This clone has a single count. This rearrangement joins TRBV6-5 to TRBJ1-2; D may be TRBD1 (6 bases). The germline V gene has CDR1 MNHEY and CDR2 SVGAGI. The CDR3 consists of 13 residues. V was clipped by 5 bases and J by 4 bases, with 11 bases between them. The CDR3 DNA sequence: TGTGCCAGCAGTCCAGGGGTGCGCTATGGCTACACCTTC. Translation gives CASSPGVRYGYTF.

This chain joins TRBV2 and TRBJ1-1; D gene unclear. Trimming left V 7 bases short and J 3 bases short, with 9 bases between. Germline V gene data show CDR1 as SNHLY and CDR2 as FYNNEI. The CDR3 consists of 12 residues. CDR3 sequence: CASTEGYTEAFF. In DNA, the CDR3 is TGTGCCAGCACGGAGGGTTACACTGAAGCTTTCTTT.

This clone turned up a few times. V is TRBV19 and J is TRBJ2-7; TRBD2 might be the D (5 bases). Trimming shortened V by 6 bases and J by 6 bases, and 12 bases separated the two germline ends. The CDR3 totals 12 residues. Germline assignment: CDR1 LNHDA and CDR2 SQIVND (reference sequence). CDR3 nucleotide sequence: TGTGCCAGTAGCCCCAGAGGGCTCGAGCAGTACTTC. It yields the protein CASSPRGLEQYF.

V gene TRBV19 combines with J gene TRBJ1-1; D is unresolved. Between the trimmed V and J ends, which lost 6 bases and 5 bases, there was a span of 10 bases. CDR1 LNHDA and CDR2 SQIVND come from the germline V gene (reference sequence). The CDR3 totals 12 residues. CDR3 nucleotide sequence: TGTGCCAGTAGGGAATACCGAACTGAAGCTTTCTTT. Residues: CASREYRTEAFF.